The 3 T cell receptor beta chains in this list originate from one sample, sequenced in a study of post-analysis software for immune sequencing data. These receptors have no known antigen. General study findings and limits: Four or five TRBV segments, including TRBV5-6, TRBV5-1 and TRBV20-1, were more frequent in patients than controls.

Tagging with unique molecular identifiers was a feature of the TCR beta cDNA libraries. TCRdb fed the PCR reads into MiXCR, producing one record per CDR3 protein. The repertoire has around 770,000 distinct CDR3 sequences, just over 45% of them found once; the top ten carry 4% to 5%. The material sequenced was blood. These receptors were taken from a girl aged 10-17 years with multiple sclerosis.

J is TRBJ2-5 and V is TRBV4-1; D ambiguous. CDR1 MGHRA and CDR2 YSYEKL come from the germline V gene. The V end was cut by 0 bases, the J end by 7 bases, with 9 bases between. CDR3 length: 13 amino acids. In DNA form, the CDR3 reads TGCGCCAGCAGCCAAGAGACTCAATGGACCCAGTACTTC. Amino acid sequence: CASSQETQWTQYF.

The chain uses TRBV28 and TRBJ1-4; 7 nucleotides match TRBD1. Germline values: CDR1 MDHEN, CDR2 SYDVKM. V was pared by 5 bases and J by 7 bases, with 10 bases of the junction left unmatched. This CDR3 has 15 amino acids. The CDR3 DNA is TGTGCCAGCAGTCTGACAGGGCTCAGGGGTGAAAAACTGTTTTTT. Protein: CASSLTGLRGEKLFF.

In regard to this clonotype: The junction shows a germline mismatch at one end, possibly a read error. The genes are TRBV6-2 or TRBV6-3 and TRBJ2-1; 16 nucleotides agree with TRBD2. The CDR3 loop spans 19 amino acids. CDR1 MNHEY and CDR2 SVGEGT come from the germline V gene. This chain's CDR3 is CASSYPMGLAGGPWNERFF. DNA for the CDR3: TGTGCCAGCAGCTACCCGATGGGACTAGCGGGAGGGCCGTGGAATGAGCGGTTCTTC.